The clone carrying this T cell receptor beta chain was observed many times. The antigen is not known. Nashville, Tennessee was home to all donors, who were Caucasian adults. These data come from a study of shared clonotypes between healthy human individuals. Across the study: Aged between 18 and 49, the donors were a couple of women and a few men. Study findings and constraints: Limitation of the genetic and exposure-history diversity represented came from the few donors.

In the study's own analysis: ImmunoSEQ yielded junction-only sequences lacking quality scores, so filtering differed. Assay used: immunoSEQ multiplex PCR; TCRdb lists only in-frame clones, some missing. The V and J calls and clone size come from that table; D and trimming were worked out from the DNA. The table shows 400,000 to 550,000 clones, with 79% occurring only once. The CDR3 extends over 14 amino acids. Germline trimming cut 3 bases from V and 7 bases from J; bases unmatched to any gene: 8. CDR1 SNHLY and CDR2 FYNNEI come from the germline V gene. This receptor was obtained from a woman in her forties in good health. Some clones in this sample may be carry-over from other donors' samples. The rearrangement joins TRBV2 to TRBJ2-7; 8 bases are shared with TRBD1. Sequences were obtained from PBMCs. The DNA of the CDR3 is TGTGCCAGCAGTGACGGGACAGGCCCCTCGGAGCAGTACTTC. Translated: CASSDGTGPSEQYF.